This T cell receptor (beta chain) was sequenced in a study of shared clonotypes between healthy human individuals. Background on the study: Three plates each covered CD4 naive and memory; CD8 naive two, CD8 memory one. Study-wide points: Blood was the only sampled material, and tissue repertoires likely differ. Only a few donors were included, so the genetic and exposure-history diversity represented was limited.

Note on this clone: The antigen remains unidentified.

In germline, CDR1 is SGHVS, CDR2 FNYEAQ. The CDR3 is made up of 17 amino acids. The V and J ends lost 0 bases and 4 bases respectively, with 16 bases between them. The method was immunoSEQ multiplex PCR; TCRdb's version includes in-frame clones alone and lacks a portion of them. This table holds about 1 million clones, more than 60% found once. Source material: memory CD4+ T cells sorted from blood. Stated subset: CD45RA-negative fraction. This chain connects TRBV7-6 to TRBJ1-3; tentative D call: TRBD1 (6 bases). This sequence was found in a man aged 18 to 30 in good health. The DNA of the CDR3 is TGTGCCAGCAGCTTAGCGCTCCCGGGGGCAGGAGGAAACACCATATATTTT. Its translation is CASSLALPGAGGNTIYF.